This T cell receptor (beta chain) was profiled in a study of blood T cell repertoires in COVID-19. Study context: COVID-19 samples, acute and convalescent, were from the United States, Italy and Spain.

This CDR3 is built from 15 residues. Germline V gives CDR1 SGHTA, CDR2 FQGTGA. V was pared by 4 bases and J by 6 bases, with 7 bases of the junction left unmatched. As handled by the study authors: Estimated nucleated cell counts came from reference gene primer amplification. The method was immunoSEQ multiplex PCR; TCRdb's version includes in-frame clones alone and lacks a portion of them. V and J calls and clone size follow that table, whereas D and trimming were derived from the DNA. The sample lists tens of thousands of clones, about 85% occurring once. The chain employs TRBV7-3 and TRBJ2-3, with 10 positions matching TRBD1. This clonotype was obtained from a human donor in a cohort sampled during active COVID-19. Sequenced sample: peripheral blood. The CDR3 bases are TGTGCCAGCAGCTCGCGACAGGGGGCGCGGGATACGCAGTATTTT. The encoded protein is CASSSRQGARDTQYF.